This T cell receptor (beta chain) was observed in a study of tumor and adjacent non-tumor tissue in lung cancer. About the research overall: The patients, some ten men and 5 or 6 women, were roughly 30 to 85 with stage I to III disease.

The germline V gene has CDR1 SGHAT and CDR2 FQDESV (reference sequence). The CDR3 totals 14 residues. Study-level points and caveats: Shorter survival was associated with higher TCR diversity in tumors. Compared with tumor, normal lung showed significantly lower TCR diversity.

This clonotype was detected once. The antigen is undetermined. One junction end disagrees with the germline gene, perhaps due to a read error. Three rounds of nested PCR, following a modified ARM-PCR protocol, produced the TCRbeta library. In TCRdb, the multiplex PCR reads were re-called with MiXCR into one record per CDR3 protein. The repertoire holds tens of thousands of distinct CDR3 sequences, around three quarters seen once, with 40% to 45% in the top ten. The template was RNA from unsorted bulk tissue. This non-tumor lung sample came from over 3 cm beyond the tumor edge. Between August and November 2014, newly diagnosed, chemotherapy-naive lung cancer patients underwent thoracic surgery in China.

Material: distant non-tumor lung tissue. This receptor was obtained from a man between 60 and 70 years old with non-small cell lung cancer. The rearrangement links TRBV11-1 to TRBJ2-5; D call uncertain. As DNA, the CDR3 is TGTGTCAGCAGCAAAGACACGCACCAAGAGACCCAGTATTTC. Translated, it gives CVSSKDTHQETQYF.